This entry lists 20 T cell receptor beta chains sequenced from one sample in a study of cytomegalovirus exposure and HLA in healthy donors. A multiplex PCR was run with 60 Vbeta primers and 13 Jbeta primers. TCRdb's copy holds only in-frame clones and misses some; the assay was immunoSEQ multiplex PCR. The sample contains roughly 120,000 clones, just under 75% of which appear only once. Specimen: PBMCs. These TCRs come from a man aged 55 to 70 in good health and CMV-seropositive.

This clone was observed once. This chain links TRBV28 with TRBJ1-3; TRBD1 might be the D (5 bases). V lost 1 base and J lost 0, with 16 bases in between. The CDR3 is 18 residues long. The germline V gene encodes CDR1 MDHEN and CDR2 SYDVKM. CDR3 protein: CASSLSPPQGSSGNTIYF. DNA of the CDR3: TGTGCCAGCAGTTTATCGCCCCCCCAGGGAAGCTCTGGAAACACCATATATTTT. Full variable domain (missing parts from reference TRBV28 and TRBJ1-3): DVKVTQSSRYLVKRTGEKVFLECVQDMDHENMFWYRQDPGLGLRLIYFSYDVKMKEKGDIPEGYSVSREKKERFSLILESASTNQTSMYLCASSLSPPQGSSGNTIYFGEGSWLTVV.

This clone was observed a single time. V is TRBV25-1 and J is TRBJ1-4; D is ambiguous. The CDR3 loop spans 15 amino acids. Germline V gene lookup returns CDR1 MGHDK and CDR2 SYGVNS. V was clipped by 5 bases and J by 5 bases, with 15 bases between them. The CDR3 DNA sequence: TGTGCCAGCAGTTTTGGACCGGGGTACAATGAAAAACTGTTTTTT. Translated: CASSFGPGYNEKLFF. Full variable domain (missing parts from reference TRBV25-1 and TRBJ1-4): EADIYQTPRYLVIGTGKKITLECSQTMGHDKMYWYQQDPGMELHLIHYSYGVNSTEKGDLSSESTVSRIRTEHFPLTLESARPSHTSQYLCASSFGPGYNEKLFFGSGTQLSVL.

The J gene is TRBJ2-2, the V gene TRBV5-5, with D possibly being TRBD1 (5 bases). Germline V gene data show CDR1 as SGHKS and CDR2 as YYEKEE (reference sequence). Trimming cost V 5 bases and J 0 bases, with 14 bases left between them. This CDR3 contains 16 residues. The CDR3 sequence: CASSPSGRANTGELFF. CDR3 in DNA: TGTGCCAGCAGTCCGTCCGGCAGGGCGAACACCGGGGAGCTGTTTTTT.

The rearrangement links TRBV28 to TRBJ2-7; the D is unclear. Germline CDR1 and CDR2: MDHEN and SYDVKM. The V end was cut by 5 bases, the J end by 2 bases, with 13 bases between. This CDR3 spans 14 amino acids. The CDR3 is CASSLPTQTYEQYF. CDR3 in DNA: TGTGCCAGCAGTCTCCCCACACAAACCTACGAGCAGTACTTC.

Here the CDR3 DNA reads TGTGCCAGTAGTGTCGCCAGGGACAGGGGCTACGAGCAGTACTTC. This encodes CASSVARDRGYEQYF. The chain employs TRBV19 and TRBJ2-7; 10 bases agree with TRBD1. This CDR3 region has 15 residues. Germline CDR1 is LNHDA and CDR2 is SQIVND (reference sequence). Trimming took 5 bases from V and 3 from J; bases not matched to a gene: 7.

The chain has TRBV29-1 and TRBJ2-7, with TRBD2 identical over 16 bases. The V gene end was trimmed by 4 bases and the J gene end by 6 bases; junction bases not matched to a gene: 12. CDR1 and CDR2 from the germline V gene are SQVTM and ANQGSEA. CDR3 length: 17 amino acids. The CDR3 region has the DNA TGCAGCGTTGTGGTCGTCGGGACTAGCGGGGGGGCCTCCGAGCAGTACTTC. Its protein is CSVVVVGTSGGASEQYF.

V is TRBV19 and J is TRBJ1-2; the match to TRBD1 covers 9 bases. The CDR3 length is 15 residues. Losses at the gene ends were 3 bases for V and 4 bases for J; bases not matched to a gene: 6. Looked up from germline, CDR1 is LNHDA and CDR2 is SQIVND (reference sequence). The CDR3, as DNA: TGTGCCAGTAGTATCCGGACAGGGGCGGGCTATGGCTACACCTTC. Its translation is CASSIRTGAGYGYTF.

The chain joins TRBV28 to TRBJ2-3; TRBD2 matches 13 bases. V lost 5 bases and J lost 7; bases outside the gene matches: 6. CDR1 is MDHEN and CDR2 is SYDVKM in the germline V gene. CDR3 length equals 15 residues. CDR3 sequence (DNA): TGTGCCAGCAGTACTAGCGGGGGGGCCTGGTATACGCAGTATTTT. It specifies CASSTSGGAWYTQYF.

CDR3 DNA sequence: TGTGCCAGCAGCTTAGGAGGGTTAGGCTACACCTTC. Residues: CASSLGGLGYTF. This chain links TRBV7-9 with TRBJ1-2, with D hard to call. Trimming took off 1 base at V and 8 bases at J, with 8 bases between the two ends. The germline gives CDR1 SEHNR, CDR2 FQNEAQ (reference sequence). The CDR3 loop spans 12 amino acids. Variable domain in full (rest from reference TRBV7-9 and TRBJ1-2): DTGVSQNPRHKITKRGQNVTFRCDPISEHNRLYWYRQTLGQGPEFLTYFQNEAQLEKSRLLSDRFSAERPKGSFSTLEIQRTEQGDSAMYLCASSLGGLGYTFGSGTRLTVV.

The chain carries TRBV30 and TRBJ1-2; D may be TRBD1 (6 bases). The CDR3 has 11 amino acids. Trimming stripped 2 bases from V and 14 bases from J, with 15 bases between. Germline V gene data show CDR1 as GTSNPN and CDR2 as SVGIG (reference sequence). This CDR3 is CAWSRSERGTF. The DNA of the CDR3 is TGTGCCTGGAGTAGATCGGAAAGGGGGACCTTC.

The rearrangement uses TRBV4-2 and TRBJ2-1, with D possibly TRBD2 on 6 matching bases. The germline CDR1 and CDR2 sequences are LGHNA and YNFKEQ. Trimming removed 0 bases from V and 12 bases from J, with 18 bases in between. CDR3 length: 15 amino acids. The CDR3 bases are TGTGCCAGCAGCCAAGATAGCACGGCGGGGAATTGGCAGTTCTTC. Translated: CASSQDSTAGNWQFF.

The chain uses TRBV28 and TRBJ1-1; 7 bases align to TRBD1. The CDR3 loop spans 13 amino acids. V was pared by 10 bases and J by 5 bases, with 10 bases of the junction left unmatched. The V gene's germline CDR1 is MDHEN and CDR2 SYDVKM. CDR3 protein: CATKGQDLTEAFF. Written as DNA, the CDR3 is TGTGCCACAAAAGGACAGGACTTGACTGAAGCTTTCTTT.

J is TRBJ2-4 and V is TRBV5-1; possibly TRBD2 for D (6 bases). V was shortened by 4 bases and J by 4 bases, with 18 bases between the two germline ends. CDR1 and CDR2 from the germline V gene are SGHRS and YFSETQ. The CDR3 is 16 amino acids. DNA of the CDR3: TGCGCCAGCAGCATCGGATTGACTGGGGGGAAAAACATTCAGTACTTC. It yields the protein CASSIGLTGGKNIQYF.

This clone was counted only a few times. This rearrangement joins TRBV28 to TRBJ1-1; 7 nucleotides match TRBD1. This CDR3 spans 13 amino acids. J was trimmed by 3 bases and V by 5 bases; bases with no gene match: 3. Germline CDR1 MDHEN, CDR2 SYDVKM. In DNA, the CDR3 is TGTGCCAGCAGTGGGGACAGCTACACTGAAGCTTTCTTT. It specifies CASSGDSYTEAFF.

The chain employs TRBV11-2 and TRBJ2-1; 12 bases are a match to TRBD2. J lost 5 bases, V lost 5 bases, and 4 bases had no gene match. Germline CDR1 SGHAT, CDR2 FQNNGV. The CDR3 contains 15 residues. CDR3: CASSLGLAGHNEQFF. CDR3 nucleotide sequence: TGTGCCAGCAGCCTAGGACTAGCGGGGCACAATGAGCAGTTCTTC.

The chain uses TRBV28 and TRBJ1-5; 12 nucleotides match TRBD1. Looked up from germline, CDR1 is MDHEN and CDR2 is SYDVKM. This CDR3 has 17 residues. Germline trimming cut 4 bases from V and 6 bases from J; bases unmatched to any gene: 10. In DNA form, the CDR3 reads TGTGCCAGCAGTTCGATCTACGGGACAGGGGGCAGTCAGCCCCAGCATTTT. Translated, it gives CASSSIYGTGGSQPQHF.

The chain has TRBV7-3 and TRBJ2-7, with D possibly TRBD1 on 5 matching bases. CDR1 and CDR2 from the germline V gene are SGHTA and FQGTGA. Trimming pared 5 bases from V and 0 bases from J, leaving 8 bases between. This CDR3 has 13 residues. The CDR3 DNA reads TGTGCCAGCAGCCTCGGACACTCCTACGAGCAGTACTTC. Encoded protein: CASSLGHSYEQYF.

The rearrangement joins TRBV30 to TRBJ1-2; a possible D gene is TRBD1 (5 bases). This CDR3 contains 15 residues. The germline V gene encodes CDR1 GTSNPN and CDR2 SVGIG (reference sequence). Trimming took off 4 bases at V and 5 bases at J, with 20 bases between the two ends. As DNA, the CDR3 is TGTGCCTGGAACCCCCCATTTCGGGGGTGGTATGGCTACACCTTC. This sequence encodes CAWNPPFRGWYGYTF.

V and J are TRBV27 and TRBJ2-1; D call uncertain. V lost 0 bases to trimming and J lost 4 bases, with 7 bases between them. The CDR3 is 14 amino acids. Germline V gives CDR1 MNHEY, CDR2 SMNVEV (reference sequence). The CDR3 protein is CASSLSRFYNEQFF. In nucleotides, the CDR3 is TGTGCCAGCAGTTTATCGAGGTTTTACAATGAGCAGTTCTTC.

The chain employs TRBV5-1 and TRBJ2-6, with D uncertain. The V and J ends lost 1 base and 0 bases respectively, with 8 bases between them. CDR1 and CDR2 (germline): SGHRS, YFSETQ. The CDR3 spans 16 residues. CDR3 residues: CASSLQAGSGANVLTF. For the CDR3, the DNA is TGCGCCAGCAGCTTGCAGGCCGGCTCTGGGGCCAACGTCCTGACTTTC.